The sequence of this T cell receptor beta chain was determined in a study of T cell changes during pregnancy in multiple sclerosis (dated by TCRdb to between 2018 and 2021). Broadly, across the study: The study looked at changes in the T cell repertoire across pregnancy in women with multiple sclerosis.

Library creation used the immunoSEQ multiplex PCR assay. The source is immuneACCESS, and TCRdb retained only in-frame sequences with V and J called. Part of the clones is not carried over; for the studies checked, unresolved V genes explain less than half of this, and the remainder is unexplained. The sample table records under 45,000 clones; roughly 84% of these occur just once. The ten largest clones add up to 3.5% to 5% of the sample. A note on this clone: No antigen is known for it. No base-level quality is on record; no much larger clone is a single base apart.

The CDR3 has 15 amino acids, counting the end cysteine and phenylalanine. Just CDR3 DNA is preserved here, 45 bases in frame from base 1. V is shortened by 5 bases, J by 2 bases, and the region joining them spans 15 bases. From the germline V gene, CDR1 is SGHTA and CDR2 is FQGNSA. This chain is built from TRBV7-2 and TRBJ2-5, and perhaps TRBD1 as D gene, on 8 matching bases. The receptor was isolated from a female donor with multiple sclerosis, enrolled in a pregnancy study. The input for sequencing was CD8+ T cells from peripheral blood mononuclear cells, taken in the first trimester of pregnancy. The DNA is as follows: TGTGCCAGCAGCAGCGGGGACAGGCCACAAGAGACCCAGTACTTC. Its protein product is CASSSGDRPQETQYF.